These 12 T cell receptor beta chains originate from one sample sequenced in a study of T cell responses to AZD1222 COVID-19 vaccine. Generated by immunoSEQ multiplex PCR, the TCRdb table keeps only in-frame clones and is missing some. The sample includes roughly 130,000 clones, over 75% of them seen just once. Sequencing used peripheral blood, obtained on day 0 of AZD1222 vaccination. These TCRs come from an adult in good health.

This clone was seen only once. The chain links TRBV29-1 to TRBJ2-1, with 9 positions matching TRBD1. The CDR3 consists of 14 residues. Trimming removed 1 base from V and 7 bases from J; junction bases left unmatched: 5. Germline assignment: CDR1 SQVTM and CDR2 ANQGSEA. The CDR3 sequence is CSVEGTGVGNEQFF. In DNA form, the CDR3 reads TGCAGCGTTGAAGGGACAGGGGTCGGTAATGAGCAGTTCTTC.

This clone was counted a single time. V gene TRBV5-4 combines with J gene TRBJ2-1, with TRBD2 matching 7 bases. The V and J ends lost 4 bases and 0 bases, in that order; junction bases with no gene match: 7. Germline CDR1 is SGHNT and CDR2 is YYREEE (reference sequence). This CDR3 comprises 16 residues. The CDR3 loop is CASSQSGTSSYNEQFF. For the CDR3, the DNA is TGTGCCAGCAGCCAAAGCGGGACCAGCTCCTACAATGAGCAGTTCTTC.

The DNA of the CDR3 is TGTGCCAGCAGTCGGGCGATGGACACTGAAGCTTTCTTT. Protein: CASSRAMDTEAFF. The gene calls are TRBV6-5 and TRBJ1-1; no definite D call. V was clipped by 5 bases and J by 3 bases, with 10 bases between them. The V gene's germline CDR1 is MNHEY and CDR2 SVGAGI. The CDR3 sequence is 13 residues long.

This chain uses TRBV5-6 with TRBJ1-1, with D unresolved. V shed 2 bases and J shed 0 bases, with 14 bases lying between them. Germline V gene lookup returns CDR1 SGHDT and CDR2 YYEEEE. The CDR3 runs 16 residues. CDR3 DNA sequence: TGTGCCAGCAGCTTAGCCGGCGCGGCGATGAACACTGAAGCTTTCTTT. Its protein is CASSLAGAAMNTEAFF. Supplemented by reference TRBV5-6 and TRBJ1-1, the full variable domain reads DAGVTQSPTHLIKTRGQQVTLRCSPKSGHDTVSWYQQALGQGPQFIFQYYEEEERQRGNFPDRFSGHQFPNYSSELNVNALLLGDSALYLCASSLAGAAMNTEAFFGQGTRLTVV.

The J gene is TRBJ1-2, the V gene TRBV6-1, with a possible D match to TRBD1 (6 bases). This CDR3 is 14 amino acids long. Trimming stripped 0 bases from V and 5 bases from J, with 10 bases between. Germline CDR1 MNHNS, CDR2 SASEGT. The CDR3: CASSEAQQGYGYTF. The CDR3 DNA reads TGTGCCAGCAGTGAAGCGCAACAGGGTTATGGCTACACCTTC.

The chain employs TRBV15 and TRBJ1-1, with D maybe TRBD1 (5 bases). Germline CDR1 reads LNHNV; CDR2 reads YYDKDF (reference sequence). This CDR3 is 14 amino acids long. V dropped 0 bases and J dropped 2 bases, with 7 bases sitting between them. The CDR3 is CATSREGLNTEAFF. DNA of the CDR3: TGTGCCACCAGCAGAGAGGGACTCAACACTGAAGCTTTCTTT.

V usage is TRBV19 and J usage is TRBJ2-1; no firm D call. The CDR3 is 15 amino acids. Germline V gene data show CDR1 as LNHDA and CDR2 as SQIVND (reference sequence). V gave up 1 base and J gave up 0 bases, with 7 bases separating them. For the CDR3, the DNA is TGTGCCAGTAGTATAGCTATGAGCTCCTACAATGAGCAGTTCTTC. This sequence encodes CASSIAMSSYNEQFF.

CDR3 coding DNA: TGTGCCACCAGCAGAGACGGACAGGGACGCCACGAGCAGTACTTC. Amino acid sequence: CATSRDGQGRHEQYF. V usage is TRBV15 and J usage is TRBJ2-7; 8 bases agree with TRBD1. Germline trimming cut 0 bases from V and 5 bases from J; bases unmatched to any gene: 6. CDR1 is LNHNV, CDR2 YYDKDF, per germline (reference sequence). The CDR3 extends over 15 amino acids.

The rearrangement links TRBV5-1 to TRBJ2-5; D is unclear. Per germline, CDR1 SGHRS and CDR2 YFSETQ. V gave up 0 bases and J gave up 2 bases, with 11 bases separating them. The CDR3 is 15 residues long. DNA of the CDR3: TGCGCCAGCAGCTTGGTTGGGCAGGCTCAAGAGACCCAGTACTTC. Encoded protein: CASSLVGQAQETQYF.

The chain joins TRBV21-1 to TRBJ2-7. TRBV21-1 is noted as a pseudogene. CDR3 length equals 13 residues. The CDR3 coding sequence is TGTGCCAGCAGCAAAGGGCGCCCCTACGAGCAGTACTTC. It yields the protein CASSKGRPYEQYF.

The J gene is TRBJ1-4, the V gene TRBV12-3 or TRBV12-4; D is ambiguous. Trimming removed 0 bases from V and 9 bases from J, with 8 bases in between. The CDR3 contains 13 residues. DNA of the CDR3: TGTGCCAGCAGTTTAGCGCAGGCACAAAAACTGTTTTTT. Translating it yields CASSLAQAQKLFF.

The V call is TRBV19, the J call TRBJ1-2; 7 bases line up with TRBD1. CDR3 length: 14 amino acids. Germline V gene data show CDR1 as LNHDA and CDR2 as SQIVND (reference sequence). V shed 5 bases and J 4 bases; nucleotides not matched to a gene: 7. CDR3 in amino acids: CASSVTGARYGYTF. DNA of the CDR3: TGTGCCAGTAGTGTAACAGGGGCCCGCTATGGCTACACCTTC.